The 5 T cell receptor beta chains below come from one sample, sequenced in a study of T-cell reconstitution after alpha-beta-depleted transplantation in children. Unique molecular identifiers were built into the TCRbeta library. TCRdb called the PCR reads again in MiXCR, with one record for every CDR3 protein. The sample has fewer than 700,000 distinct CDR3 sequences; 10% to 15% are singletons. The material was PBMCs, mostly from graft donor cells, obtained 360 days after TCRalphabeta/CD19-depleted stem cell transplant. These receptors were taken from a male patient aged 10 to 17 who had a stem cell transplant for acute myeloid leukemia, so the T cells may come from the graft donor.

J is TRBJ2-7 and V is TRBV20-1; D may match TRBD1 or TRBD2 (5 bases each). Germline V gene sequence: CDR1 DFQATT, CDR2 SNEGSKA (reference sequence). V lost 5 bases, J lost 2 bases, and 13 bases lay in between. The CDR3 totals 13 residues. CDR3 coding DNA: TGCAGTGCTTACCCGGGGCCAACCTACGAGCAGTACTTC. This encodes CSAYPGPTYEQYF.

The CDR3 protein is CASSPPTSETQYF. In DNA form, the CDR3 reads TGTGCCAGCTCACCACCGACGTCGGAGACCCAGTACTTC. The chain couples TRBV18 to TRBJ2-5; no clear D. From germline, CDR1 is KGHSH and CDR2 LQKENI. V was pared by 0 bases and J by 5 bases, with 7 bases between. The CDR3 spans 13 residues.

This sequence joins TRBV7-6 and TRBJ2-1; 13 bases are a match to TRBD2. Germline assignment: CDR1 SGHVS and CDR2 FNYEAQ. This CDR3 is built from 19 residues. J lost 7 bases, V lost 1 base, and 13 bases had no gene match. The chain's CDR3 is CASSLVIPQGLAGVNEQFF. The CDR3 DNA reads TGTGCCAGCAGCTTAGTTATCCCGCAAGGACTAGCGGGAGTGAATGAGCAGTTCTTC.

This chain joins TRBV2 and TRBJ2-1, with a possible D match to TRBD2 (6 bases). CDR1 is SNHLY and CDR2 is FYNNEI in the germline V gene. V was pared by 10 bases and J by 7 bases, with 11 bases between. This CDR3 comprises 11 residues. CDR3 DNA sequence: TGTGCCAAACAGGCGGGGAATGAGCAGTTCTTC. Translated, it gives CAKQAGNEQFF.

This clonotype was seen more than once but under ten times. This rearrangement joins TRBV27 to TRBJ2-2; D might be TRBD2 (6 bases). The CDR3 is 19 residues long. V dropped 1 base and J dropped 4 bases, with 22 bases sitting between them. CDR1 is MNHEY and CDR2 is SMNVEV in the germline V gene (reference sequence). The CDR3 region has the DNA TGTGCCAGCAGTTTATTGAATCAGGGACTCGGATTTATCACCGGGGAGCTGTTTTTT. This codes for CASSLLNQGLGFITGELFF.